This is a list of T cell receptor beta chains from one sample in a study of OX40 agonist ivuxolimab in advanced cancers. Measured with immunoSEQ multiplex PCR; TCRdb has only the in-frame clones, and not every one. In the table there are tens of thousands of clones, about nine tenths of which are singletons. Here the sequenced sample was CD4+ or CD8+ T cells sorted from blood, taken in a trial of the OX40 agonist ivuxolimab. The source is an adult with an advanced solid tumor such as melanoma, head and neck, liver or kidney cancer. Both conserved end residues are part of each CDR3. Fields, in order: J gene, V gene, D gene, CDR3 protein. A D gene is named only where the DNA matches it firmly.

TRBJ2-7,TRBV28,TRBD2,CASIGEGSSYEQYF
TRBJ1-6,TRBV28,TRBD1,CASSLGQGSSPLHF
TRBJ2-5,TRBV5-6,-,CASSLNVGLAVETQYF
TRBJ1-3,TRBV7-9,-,CASSSLTGAAIYF
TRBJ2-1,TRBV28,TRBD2,CASREGLWNEQFF
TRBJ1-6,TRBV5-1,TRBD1,CASSSGGAGSPLHF
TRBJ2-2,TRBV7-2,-,CASSLPARELFF
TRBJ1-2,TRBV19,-,CASTRGSRYGYTF
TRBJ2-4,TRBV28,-,CASSLYQRDQYF
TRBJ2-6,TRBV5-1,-,CASSLTLSGANVLTF
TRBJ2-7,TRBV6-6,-,CASSPVRSGSYEQYF
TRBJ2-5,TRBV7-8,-,CASRQKQGETQYF
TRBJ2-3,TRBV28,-,CASIRATTDTQYF
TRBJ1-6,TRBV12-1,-,CASSFRGLNSPLHF
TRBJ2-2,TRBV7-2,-,CASSFLNTGELFF
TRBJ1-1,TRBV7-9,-,CASSLAEGIPSEAFF
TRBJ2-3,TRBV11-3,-,CASSSGGVYGTDTQYF
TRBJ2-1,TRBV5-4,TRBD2,CASSPMGREGRNEQFF
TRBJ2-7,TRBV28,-,CASSPQGIYEQYF
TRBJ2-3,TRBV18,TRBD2,CASSLISGSKDTQYF
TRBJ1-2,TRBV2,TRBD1,CASSERTGSNYGYTF
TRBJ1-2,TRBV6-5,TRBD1,CASSRQGMVGYTF
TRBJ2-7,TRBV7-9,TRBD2,CASSPFSGIGTYEQYF
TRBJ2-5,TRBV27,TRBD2,CASSLRTSGSQETQYF